This passage covers 10 T cell receptor beta chains from one sample sequenced in a study of T cell clusters in autoimmune cytopenias (dated by TCRdb to between 2018 and 2020). The sequencing machine was an Illumina MiSeq. To amplify TRB rearrangements, a touch-down multiplex PCR protocol was run with the TRB-A and TRB-B primer pools combined in a single tube. TCRdb reanalyzed the reads, keeping one entry per CDR3 protein sequence and omitting DNA. The sample's clone listing holds 550 to 700 distinct CDR3 sequences. 28% of the sample comes from the top ten. Per sample, roughly 250 ng of peripheral blood genomic DNA, tens of thousands of genome equivalents, was used for TRB amplification. The same data also contributed to another study, on T cell repertoires in aging, cancer and after chemotherapy.

The sequencing input was peripheral blood. These receptors were taken from a human donor with chronic lymphocytic leukemia.

The chain joins TRBV2 to TRBJ2-7; TCRdb indicates TRBD1, and absent DNA this call remains unverified. This CDR3 spans 15 amino acids. Germline V gene data show CDR1 as SNHLY and CDR2 as FYNNEI. The CDR3 is CASSELGQEYYEQYF.

This chain connects TRBV4-1 to TRBJ2-2; the D gene TCRdb calls, TRBD2, cannot be checked with no DNA. Germline CDR1 reads MGHRA; CDR2 reads YSYEKL. The CDR3 sequence is 16 residues long. This chain's CDR3 is CASSQESGVVTGELFF.

This clonotype is identified as hyperexpanded from frequency. This rearrangement joins TRBV27 to TRBJ2-1; TCRdb names TRBD1, which stays unverified in the absence of DNA. Germline CDR1 reads MNHEY; CDR2 reads SMNVEV (reference sequence). CDR3 size: 16 residues. The CDR3 spells CASSPEPTGTYNEQFF.

CDR3 sequence: CASSGAPGRVEDTQYF. The chain uses TRBV9 and TRBJ2-3; there is no DNA to check the TCRdb D call of TRBD2. Germline assignment: CDR1 SGDLS and CDR2 YYNGEE. This CDR3 comprises 16 residues.

This clonotype is called medium-sized (0.01 to 0.1%) based on its frequency. V is TRBV5-6 and J is TRBJ1-1. CDR1 is SGHDT, CDR2 YYEEEE, per germline. This CDR3 is built from 15 residues. The chain's CDR3 is CASSLDTHMNTEAFF. The full variable domain, its missing parts supplied by reference TRBV5-6 and TRBJ1-1, is DAGVTQSPTHLIKTRGQQVTLRCSPKSGHDTVSWYQQALGQGPQFIFQYYEEEERQRGNFPDRFSGHQFPNYSSELNVNALLLGDSALYLCASSLDTHMNTEAFFGQGTRLTVV.

By frequency, this clonotype is medium-sized. This sequence joins TRBV20-1 and TRBJ2-5. Germline CDR1 and CDR2: DFQATT and SNEGSKA (reference sequence). The CDR3 loop spans 13 amino acids. The CDR3 region is CSASGGTKETQYF.

This clonotype is large (0.1 to 1%) by frequency. The V gene is TRBV5-1, the J gene TRBJ2-2; TCRdb returns TRBD1, unconfirmable since there is no DNA. CDR1 is SGHRS and CDR2 is YFSETQ in the germline V gene. The CDR3 loop spans 15 amino acids. The CDR3 spells CASSRDRPNTGELFF.

Its frequency marks this clonotype as large. The rearrangement uses TRBV19 and TRBJ2-7; the TCRdb call, TRBD1, lacks DNA for checking. This CDR3 is built from 14 residues. CDR1 and CDR2 (germline): LNHDA, SQIVND (reference sequence). CDR3 loop: CASSTRTGQGEQYF.

Measured by frequency, this clonotype is large. The chain is built from TRBV15 and TRBJ1-2; the TCRdb call, TRBD1, lacks DNA for checking. From germline, CDR1 is LNHNV and CDR2 YYDKDF (reference sequence). The CDR3 is made up of 13 amino acids. CDR3 amino acids: CATSRVTTGLHTF.

Measured by frequency, this clonotype is large. The chain couples TRBV19 to TRBJ2-7; TCRdb reports TRBD2, a call that lacks DNA to check it against. From germline, CDR1 is LNHDA and CDR2 SQIVND (reference sequence). The CDR3 covers 14 residues. The CDR3 loop is CASSPSPGAYEQYF.